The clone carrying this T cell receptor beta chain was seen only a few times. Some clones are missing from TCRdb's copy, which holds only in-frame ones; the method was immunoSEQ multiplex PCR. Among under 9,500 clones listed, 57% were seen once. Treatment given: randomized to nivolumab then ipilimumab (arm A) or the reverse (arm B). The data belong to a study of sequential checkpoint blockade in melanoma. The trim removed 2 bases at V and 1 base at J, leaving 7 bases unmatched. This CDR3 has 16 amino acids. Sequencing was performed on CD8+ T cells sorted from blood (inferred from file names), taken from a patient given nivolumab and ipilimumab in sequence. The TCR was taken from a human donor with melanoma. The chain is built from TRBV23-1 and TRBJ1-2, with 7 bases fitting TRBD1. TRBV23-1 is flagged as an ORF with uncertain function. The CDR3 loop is CASSQPDRPHNYGYTF. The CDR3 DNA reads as TGCGCCAGCAGTCAACCGGACAGGCCCCATAACTATGGCTACACCTTC.